Included here is one TCR beta chain sequence, with context. What it binds is unknown. The CDR3 has 14 residues. After removal of 1 base from V and 5 bases from J, the junction contained 4 bases not matched to a gene. This record belongs to a study of response to subunit inactivated influenza vaccine. Notes on the study in general: Each seasonal flu vaccination may recruit only limited new T cells, authors suggested.

Using its own MiXCR run on the RT-PCR reads, TCRdb lists one record per CDR3 protein. This table has approximately 570,000 distinct CDR3 sequences, approximately 7.1% appearing once. The sequence was collected from a man between 50 and 69 years old who received an inactivated influenza vaccine. This sequence joins TRBV12-3 or TRBV12-4 and TRBJ2-5, with 7 bases aligning to TRBD1. The material sequenced was PBMCs from blood, taken less than 30 months after vaccination. The CDR3 reads CASSLGQGEETQYF. DNA for the CDR3: TGTGCCAGCAGTTTAGGACAGGGTGAGGAGACCCAGTACTTC.